These 21 T cell receptor beta chains share one sample of origin, sequenced in a study of siplizumab effects on memory and regulatory T cells. Profiling relied on immunoSEQ multiplex PCR, and the TCRdb table lists in-frame clones only, not all of them. This sample has roughly 68,000 clones, with approximately 87% found just once. Sequenced sample: memory CD4+ T cells sorted from blood. The receptors were sampled from a human donor in good health.

The V and J genes are TRBV10-3 and TRBJ2-7; possibly TRBD1 for D (6 bases). Trimming took 4 bases from V and 0 from J, leaving 13 bases between them. This CDR3 comprises 15 residues. Germline CDR1 and CDR2: ENHRY and SYGVKD. The CDR3 DNA follows: TGTGCCATCAGTGGAAAACAGGGATCCTCCTACGAGCAGTACTTC. This encodes CAISGKQGSSYEQYF.

The chain employs TRBV7-9 and TRBJ2-7, with D perhaps TRBD1 (6 bases). The V end lost 4 bases, the J end lost 2 bases, and 18 bases lay between the germline ends. CDR3 length: 16 residues. Per germline, CDR1 SEHNR and CDR2 FQNEAQ (reference sequence). Here the CDR3 reads CASSSEWRTATYEQYF. DNA for the CDR3: TGTGCCAGCAGCTCCGAATGGCGGACAGCTACCTACGAGCAGTACTTC. The full variable domain, rest sourced from reference TRBV7-9 and TRBJ2-7, is DTGVSQNPRHKITKRGQNVTFRCDPISEHNRLYWYRQTLGQGPEFLTYFQNEAQLEKSRLLSDRFSAERPKGSFSTLEIQRTEQGDSAMYLCASSSEWRTATYEQYFGPGTRLTVT.

V is TRBV7-9 and J is TRBJ2-5; TRBD2 aligns across 8 bases. The CDR3 sequence is 17 residues long. The V gene's germline CDR1 is SEHNR and CDR2 FQNEAQ (reference sequence). Trimming at V came to 6 bases and at J to 3 bases, leaving 15 bases not matched to a gene. CDR3 loop: CASRPRPGRGGKETQYF. The CDR3 bases are TGTGCCAGCAGACCTCGCCCAGGTCGCGGGGGGAAAGAGACCCAGTACTTC.

This sequence joins TRBV9 and TRBJ2-2, with TRBD2 identical over 14 bases. This CDR3 comprises 17 residues. The germline V gene has CDR1 SGDLS and CDR2 YYNGEE. Trimming at V came to 4 bases and at J to 1 base, leaving 3 bases not matched to a gene. The CDR3 spells CASSPGTSGGNTGELFF. DNA of the CDR3: TGTGCCAGCAGCCCAGGGACTAGCGGGGGGAACACCGGGGAGCTGTTTTTT.

The V gene is TRBV10-2, the J gene TRBJ2-1, with 7 positions matching TRBD2. Germline assignment: CDR1 WSHSY and CDR2 SAAADI. V was pared by 6 bases and J by 4 bases, with 6 bases of the junction left unmatched. The CDR3 spans 14 residues. The DNA of the CDR3 is TGCGCCAGCAGCGAGCGGGGCGCGTACAATGAGCAGTTCTTC. Its translation: CASSERGAYNEQFF.

The rearrangement uses TRBV6-5 and TRBJ1-3; 10 bases align to TRBD1. Per the germline V gene, CDR1 is MNHEY and CDR2 is SVGAGI. J lost 9 bases, V lost 5 bases, and 4 bases had no gene match. The CDR3 contains 13 residues. CDR3 in DNA: TGTGCCAGCAGTGCGGGACAGGGGAGCACCATATATTTT. This encodes CASSAGQGSTIYF.

This rearrangement joins TRBV6-1 to TRBJ1-2; D is possibly TRBD1 (5 bases). This CDR3 spans 13 amino acids. Per germline, CDR1 MNHNS and CDR2 SASEGT. V lost 8 bases and J 2 bases, leaving 12 bases between the germline ends. The CDR3 DNA reads as TGTGCCAGCGGGGGACGGGGGAACTATGGCTACACCTTC. It is translated as CASGGRGNYGYTF.

This clone turned up a few times. The chain has TRBV6-1 and TRBJ2-7; D gene ambiguous. The CDR3 covers 15 residues. The V end lost 4 bases, the J end lost 0 bases, and 13 bases lay between the germline ends. Looked up from germline, CDR1 is MNHNS and CDR2 is SASEGT. CDR3 residues: CASSAQKTASYEQYF. The CDR3 region has the DNA TGTGCCAGCAGTGCCCAGAAAACTGCCTCCTACGAGCAGTACTTC.

The CDR3 bases are TGTGCCAGCAGCTCCTCGGGTTGGAGAGGGGAGCTGTTTTTT. This gives the protein CASSSSGWRGELFF. The chain uses TRBV5-4 and TRBJ2-2; D is uncertain. CDR1 SGHNT and CDR2 YYREEE come from the germline V gene (reference sequence). The V end was cut by 3 bases, the J end by 8 bases, with 14 bases between. The CDR3 contains 14 residues.

V and J are TRBV4-2 and TRBJ2-2, with 12 bases matching TRBD2. The germline V gene has CDR1 LGHNA and CDR2 YNFKEQ. J gave up 7 bases and V 4 bases, and 16 bases lay outside the gene matches. The CDR3 has 19 residues. The CDR3 nucleotides read TGTGCCAGCAGCCGAGAAAACCCGAGACTAGCGGGAGCGAACGGGGAGCTGTTTTTT. It codes for CASSRENPRLAGANGELFF.

Concerning this clone itself: Distinct nucleotide sequences in the sample also encode this CDR3. The chain uses TRBV18 and TRBJ2-5; unclear D gene. Per the germline V gene, CDR1 is KGHSH and CDR2 is LQKENI. There are 12 residues in the CDR3. Trimming shortened V by 5 bases and J by 0 bases, and 4 bases separated the two germline ends. This CDR3 reads CASSSYQETQYF. The CDR3 nucleotides read TGTGCCAGCTCATCCTACCAAGAGACCCAGTACTTC.

The table lists this clone with a few counts. The V and J genes are TRBV14 and TRBJ2-2; 8 bases fit TRBD1. CDR1 is SGHDN and CDR2 is FVKESK in the germline V gene. CDR3 length: 16 residues. V lost 3 bases to trimming and J lost 7 bases; unmatched junction nucleotides: 10. The CDR3 DNA reads as TGTGCCAGCAGCCATCACGGACAGGGTGGGATCGGGGAGCTGTTTTTT. Protein sequence: CASSHHGQGGIGELFF.

The genes are TRBV11-2 and TRBJ2-3; D uncertain. The ends were cut back, 3 bases at V and 2 bases at J, with 21 bases in the middle. The germline gives CDR1 SGHAT, CDR2 FQNNGV. CDR3 size: 18 residues. For the CDR3, the DNA is TGTGCCAGCAGCTTGGAAGGGTTCGGTCCCAATCCCACAGATACGCAGTATTTT. Its translation is CASSLEGFGPNPTDTQYF.

The V gene is TRBV29-1, the J gene TRBJ2-4; D is unclear. The V and J ends lost 0 bases and 7 bases respectively, with 13 bases between them. The germline V gene encodes CDR1 SQVTM and CDR2 ANQGSEA. This CDR3 has 14 amino acids. The CDR3 DNA reads as TGCAGCGTTGAAGATATTAGTGTTCCGAACATTCAGTACTTC. It is translated as CSVEDISVPNIQYF.

The chain couples TRBV30 to TRBJ1-4; D remains unclear. The CDR3 has 13 amino acids. CDR1 and CDR2 (germline): GTSNPN, SVGIG (reference sequence). Deletions cut 7 bases from V and 6 bases from J, with 15 bases between. The CDR3 DNA follows: TGTGCCTACTACAGATTCCCCGATGAAAAACTGTTTTTT. Residues: CAYYRFPDEKLFF. Together with reference TRBV30 and TRBJ1-4, the CDR3 gives the full variable domain: SQTIHQWPATLVQPVGSPLSLECTVEGTSNPNLYWYRQAAGRGLQLLFYSVGIGQISSEVPQNLSASRPQDRQFILSSKKLLLSDSGFYLCAYYRFPDEKLFFGSGTQLSVL.

In regard to this clone: Distinct nucleotide sequences in the sample also encode this CDR3. J is TRBJ2-1 and V is TRBV19; a possible D gene is TRBD2 (6 bases). This CDR3 contains 17 residues. Germline V gene lookup returns CDR1 LNHDA and CDR2 SQIVND (reference sequence). The V end lost 1 base, the J end lost 0 bases, and 13 bases lay between the germline ends. The CDR3 here is CASSIVAARSSYNEQFF. The CDR3 DNA sequence: TGTGCCAGTAGTATAGTAGCGGCACGAAGCTCCTACAATGAGCAGTTCTTC.

On this clone itself: Other DNA sequences of this sample code for an identical CDR3. This rearrangement joins TRBV5-1 to TRBJ2-1, with 10 bases aligning to TRBD2. Trimming at V came to 2 bases and at J to 4 bases, leaving 3 bases not matched to a gene. Germline V CDR1 and CDR2: SGHRS, YFSETQ. CDR3 length equals 15 residues. This CDR3 reads CASSLLAGGYNEQFF. CDR3 DNA: TGCGCCAGCAGCTTATTAGCGGGGGGATACAATGAGCAGTTCTTC.

J is TRBJ1-2 and V is TRBV29-1; possible D gene TRBD1, 5 bases. The CDR3 is 13 amino acids. The V gene's germline CDR1 is SQVTM and CDR2 ANQGSEA. Trimming removed 8 bases from V and 5 bases from J, with 18 bases in between. The CDR3 here is CSIVEGSIYGYTF. The CDR3 DNA reads TGCAGCATCGTTGAGGGGTCGATTTATGGCTACACCTTC.

V usage is TRBV2 and J usage is TRBJ2-3, with 8 bases aligning to TRBD2. Germline V gives CDR1 SNHLY, CDR2 FYNNEI. The CDR3 length is 13 residues. Germline trimming cut 8 bases from V and 6 bases from J; bases unmatched to any gene: 7. In nucleotides, the CDR3 is TGTGCCAGCCCCGGGGGGGCGGTGGATACGCAGTATTTT. It is translated as CASPGGAVDTQYF. The full variable domain, rest sourced from reference TRBV2 and TRBJ2-3, is EPEVTQTPSHQVTQMGQEVILRCVPISNHLYFYWYRQILGQKVEFLVSFYNNEISEKSEIFDDQFSVERPDGSNFTLKIRSTKLEDSAMYFCASPGGAVDTQYFGPGTRLTVL.

V usage is TRBV7-9 and J usage is TRBJ2-5, with 8 positions matching TRBD2. CDR1 and CDR2 from the germline V gene are SEHNR and FQNEAQ (reference sequence). There are 16 residues in the CDR3. V shed 8 bases and J 2 bases; nucleotides not matched to a gene: 13. In DNA form, the CDR3 reads TGTGCCAGCCTCCACCTCGGGGGGGCGAAACAAGAGACCCAGTACTTC. Its translation: CASLHLGGAKQETQYF.

In nucleotides, the CDR3 is TGTGCCAGCAGCCTAGACAGGGGGGAAAAACTGTTTTTT. This gives the protein CASSLDRGEKLFF. The chain employs TRBV7-9 and TRBJ1-4, with 9 bases aligning to TRBD1. The trim removed 5 bases at V and 8 bases at J, leaving 3 bases unmatched. Per the germline V gene, CDR1 is SEHNR and CDR2 is FQNEAQ (reference sequence). The length of the CDR3 is 13 residues.